This TCR beta chain comes out of a study of blood T cell repertoires in COVID-19. Measured with immunoSEQ multiplex PCR; TCRdb has only the in-frame clones, and not every one. The table includes more than 250,000 clones, 88% detected once. Germline lookup yields CDR1 MNHEY and CDR2 SVGEGT. The CDR3 has 15 residues. The ends were cut back, 1 base at V and 5 bases at J, with 12 bases in the middle. J is TRBJ2-1 and V is TRBV6-2 or TRBV6-3; a weak D match, TRBD2 (6 bases). What was sequenced was peripheral blood. The clonotype comes from a woman aged 25 to 45 with COVID-19, enrolled during active disease. The CDR3 coding sequence is TGTGCCAGCAGTTACTTACAACAGCGGGACAATGAGCAGTTCTTC. Its translation is CASSYLQQRDNEQFF.